This T cell receptor (beta chain) was sequenced during a study of blood T cell repertoires in COVID-19. Trimming cost V 0 bases and J 4 bases, with 18 bases left between them. The germline V gene encodes CDR1 ENHRY and CDR2 SYGVKD. The CDR3 has 17 residues. Sequencing used immunoSEQ multiplex PCR; TCRdb keeps in-frame clones, though not all of them. The sample has fewer than 75,000 clones, around 87% seen once. The gene calls are TRBV10-3 and TRBJ2-5; possible D gene TRBD2, 5 bases. Sequenced input: peripheral blood. The TCR originated in a man aged 60-69 years with active or convalescent COVID-19. This CDR3 is CAISESYVVTAGETQYF. Here the CDR3 DNA reads TGTGCCATCAGTGAGTCGTATGTGGTGACCGCGGGAGAGACCCAGTACTTC.